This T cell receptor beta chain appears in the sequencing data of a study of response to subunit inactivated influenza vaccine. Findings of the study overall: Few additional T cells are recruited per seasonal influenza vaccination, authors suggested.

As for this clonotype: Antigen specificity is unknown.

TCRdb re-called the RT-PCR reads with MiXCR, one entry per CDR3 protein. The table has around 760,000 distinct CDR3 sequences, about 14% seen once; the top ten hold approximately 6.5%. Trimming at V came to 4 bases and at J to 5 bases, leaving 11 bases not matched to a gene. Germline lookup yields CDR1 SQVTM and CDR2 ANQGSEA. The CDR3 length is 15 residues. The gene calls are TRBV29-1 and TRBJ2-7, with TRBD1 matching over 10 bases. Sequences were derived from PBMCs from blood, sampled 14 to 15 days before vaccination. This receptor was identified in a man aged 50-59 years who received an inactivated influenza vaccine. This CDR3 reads CSVALIRQGADEQYF. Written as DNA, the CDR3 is TGCAGCGTTGCCCTCATAAGACAGGGGGCAGACGAGCAGTACTTC.